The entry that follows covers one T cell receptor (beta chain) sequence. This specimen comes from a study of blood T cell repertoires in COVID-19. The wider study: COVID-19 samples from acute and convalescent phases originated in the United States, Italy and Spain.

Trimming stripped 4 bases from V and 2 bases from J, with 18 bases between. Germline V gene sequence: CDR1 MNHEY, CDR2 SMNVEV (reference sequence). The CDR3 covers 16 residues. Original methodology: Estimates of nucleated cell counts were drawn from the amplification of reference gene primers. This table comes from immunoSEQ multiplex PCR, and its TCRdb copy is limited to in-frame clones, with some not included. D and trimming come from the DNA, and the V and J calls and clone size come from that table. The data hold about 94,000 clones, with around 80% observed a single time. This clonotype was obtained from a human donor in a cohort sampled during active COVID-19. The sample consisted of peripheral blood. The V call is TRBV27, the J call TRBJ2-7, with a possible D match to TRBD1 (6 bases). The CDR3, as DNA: TGTGCCAGCAGTTCATCAGGGGCCCCGATCCCCTACGAGCAGTACTTC. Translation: CASSSSGAPIPYEQYF.